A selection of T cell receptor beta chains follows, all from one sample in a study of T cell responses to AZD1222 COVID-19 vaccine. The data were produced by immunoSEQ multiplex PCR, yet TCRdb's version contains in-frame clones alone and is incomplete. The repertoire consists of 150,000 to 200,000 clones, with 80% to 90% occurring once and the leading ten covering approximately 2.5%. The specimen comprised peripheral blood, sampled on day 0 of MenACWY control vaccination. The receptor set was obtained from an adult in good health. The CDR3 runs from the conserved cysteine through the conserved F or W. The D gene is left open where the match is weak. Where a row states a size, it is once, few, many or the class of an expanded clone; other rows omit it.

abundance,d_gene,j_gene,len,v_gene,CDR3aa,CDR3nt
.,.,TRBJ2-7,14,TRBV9,CASSVDGSYYEQYF,TGTGCCAGCAGCGTAGATGGGAGCTACTACGAGCAGTACTTC
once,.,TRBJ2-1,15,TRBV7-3,CASSQRSPPGDEQFF,TGTGCCAGCAGCCAAAGGTCCCCCCCAGGGGATGAGCAGTTCTTC
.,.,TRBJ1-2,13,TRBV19,CASSILRENGYTF,TGTGCCAGTAGTATCCTCAGGGAGAACGGCTACACCTTC
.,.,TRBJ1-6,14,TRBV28,CASSLAAYNSPLHF,TGTGCCAGCAGTTTAGCAGCGTATAATTCACCCCTCCACTTT
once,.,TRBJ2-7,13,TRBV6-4,CASSDSRGDLRYF,TGTGCCAGCAGTGACTCGAGGGGGGATTTGCGGTACTTC
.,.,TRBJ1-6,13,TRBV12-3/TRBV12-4,CASSSGQFGPLHF,TGTGCCAGCAGTTCCGGACAGTTTGGGCCCCTCCACTTT
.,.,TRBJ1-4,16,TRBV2,CASSESWSVINEKLFF,TGTGCCAGCAGTGAAAGTTGGTCAGTTATTAATGAAAAACTGTTTTTT
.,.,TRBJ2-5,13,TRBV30,CASTQGGEETQYF,TGTGCCTCAACTCAGGGAGGCGAGGAGACCCAGTACTTC
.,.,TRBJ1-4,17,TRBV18,CASSPNMSDTSGEKLFF,TGTGCCAGCTCACCTAACATGTCGGACACTTCAGGTGAAAAACTGTTTTTT
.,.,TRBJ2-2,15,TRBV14,CASSQGGVGTGELFF,TGTGCCAGCAGCCAAGGGGGTGTGGGCACCGGGGAGCTGTTTTTT
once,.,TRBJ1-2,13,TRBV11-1,CASSPTANYGYTF,TGTGCCAGCAGCCCGACAGCGAACTATGGCTACACCTTC
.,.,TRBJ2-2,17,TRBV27,CASSRGLLTANTGELFF,TGTGCCAGCAGCCGGGGACTCCTGACCGCGAACACCGGGGAGCTGTTTTTT
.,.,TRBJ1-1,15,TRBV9,CASSEGPNYPSEAFF,TGTGCCAGCAGCGAGGGACCCAATTATCCCTCTGAAGCTTTCTTT
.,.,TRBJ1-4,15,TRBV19,CASSIETATNEKLFF,TGTGCCAGTAGTATAGAGACAGCAACTAATGAAAAACTGTTTTTT
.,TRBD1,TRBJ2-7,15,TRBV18,CASSPSTGGQGEQYF,TGTGCCAGCTCACCGTCGACAGGGGGCCAAGGTGAGCAGTACTTC
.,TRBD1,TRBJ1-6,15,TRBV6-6,CASSYRTGGISPLHF,TGTGCCAGCAGTTACCGGACAGGGGGTATATCACCCCTCCACTTT
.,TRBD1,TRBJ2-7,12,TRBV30,CAWRGDSYEQYF,TGTGCCTGGAGGGGGGACAGCTACGAGCAGTACTTC
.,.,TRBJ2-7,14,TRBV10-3,CAISGQGPSYEQYF,TGTGCCATCAGTGGGCAGGGACCCTCCTACGAGCAGTACTTC
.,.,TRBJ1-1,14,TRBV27,CASSKQSKVTEAFF,TGTGCCAGCAGCAAGCAGTCGAAAGTCACTGAAGCTTTCTTT
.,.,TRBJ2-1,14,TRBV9,CASSVGGARGEQFF,TGTGCCAGCAGCGTAGGGGGAGCCAGGGGTGAGCAGTTCTTC
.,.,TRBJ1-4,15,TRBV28,CASSLSLGNNEKLFF,TGTGCCAGCAGTTTAAGTCTGGGGAATAATGAAAAACTGTTTTTT
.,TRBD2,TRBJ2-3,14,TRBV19,CASSFTSGGDTQYF,TGTGCCAGTAGTTTCACTAGCGGGGGAGATACGCAGTATTTT
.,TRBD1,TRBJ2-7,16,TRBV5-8,CASRPRFGTGGYEQYF,TGTGCCAGCAGGCCCCGGTTTGGAACAGGGGGCTACGAGCAGTACTTC
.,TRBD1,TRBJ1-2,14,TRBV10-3,CAISATTGGNGYTF,TGTGCCATCAGTGCCACCACAGGGGGCAATGGCTACACCTTC
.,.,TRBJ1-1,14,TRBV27,CASSLNRVNTEAFF,TGTGCCAGCAGTCTGAACAGGGTGAACACTGAAGCTTTCTTT
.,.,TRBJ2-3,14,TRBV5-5,CASSGLGGTDTQYF,TGTGCCAGCAGCGGACTCGGGGGCACAGATACGCAGTATTTT
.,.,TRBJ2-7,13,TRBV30,CAWSNRVSYEQYF,TGTGCCTGGAGTAACAGGGTCTCATACGAGCAGTACTTC
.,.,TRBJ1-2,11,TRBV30,CAWSATSGYTF,TGTGCCTGGAGTGCTACATCTGGCTACACCTTC
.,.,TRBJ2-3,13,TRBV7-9,CASSLSSTDTQYF,TGTGCCAGCAGCTTATCCAGCACAGATACGCAGTATTTT
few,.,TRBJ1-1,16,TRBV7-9,CASSLGPGIPNTEAFF,TGTGCCAGCAGCTTAGGTCCCGGCATTCCCAACACTGAAGCTTTCTTT
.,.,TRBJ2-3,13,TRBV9,CASSAHSTDTQYF,TGTGCCAGCAGCGCCCACAGCACAGATACGCAGTATTTT
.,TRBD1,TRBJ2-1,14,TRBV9,CASSAGQGKNEQFF,TGTGCCAGCAGCGCGGGACAGGGGAAAAATGAGCAGTTCTTC
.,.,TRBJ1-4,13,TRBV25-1,CASSFRDGEKLFF,TGTGCCAGCAGCTTCCGGGACGGTGAAAAACTGTTTTTT
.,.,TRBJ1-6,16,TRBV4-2,CASSQEKQTANSPLHF,TGTGCCAGCAGCCAAGAGAAACAGACAGCCAATTCACCCCTCCACTTT
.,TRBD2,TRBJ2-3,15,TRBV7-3,CASSLVALAGDTQYF,TGTGCCAGCAGCTTAGTAGCACTAGCGGGAGATACGCAGTATTTT
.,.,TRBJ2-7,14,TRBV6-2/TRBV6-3,CASSYVPQGYEQYF,TGTGCCAGCAGTTACGTACCACAGGGCTACGAGCAGTACTTC
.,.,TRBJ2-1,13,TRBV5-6,CASSLVGRNEQFF,TGTGCCAGCAGCTTGGTGGGGCGGAATGAGCAGTTCTTC
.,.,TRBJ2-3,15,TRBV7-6,CASSLEGRGTDTQYF,TGTGCCAGCAGCTTAGAGGGCAGGGGCACAGATACGCAGTATTTT
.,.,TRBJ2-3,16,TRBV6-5,CASSYATSSSTDTQYF,TGTGCCAGCAGTTACGCTACTAGCTCTAGCACAGATACGCAGTATTTT
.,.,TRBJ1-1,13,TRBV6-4,CASSEGVSTEAFF,TGTGCCAGCAGTGAAGGGGTCAGCACTGAAGCTTTCTTT
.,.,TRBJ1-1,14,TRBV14,CASSQNTANTEAFF,TGTGCCAGCAGCCAAAACACAGCGAACACTGAAGCTTTCTTT
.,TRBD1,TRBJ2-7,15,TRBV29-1,CSVSPGQGVFDEQYF,TGCAGCGTCTCACCGGGACAGGGGGTTTTTGACGAGCAGTACTTC
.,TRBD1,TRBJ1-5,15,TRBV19,CASSPQGVRYQPQHF,TGTGCCAGTTCCCCCCAGGGGGTGAGGTATCAGCCCCAGCATTTT
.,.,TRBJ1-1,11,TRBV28,CATRINTEAFF,TGTGCCACCCGGATTAACACTGAAGCTTTCTTT
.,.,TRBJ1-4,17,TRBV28,CASSLFYRLLTNEKLFF,TGTGCCAGCAGTTTATTTTACCGATTGTTAACTAATGAAAAACTGTTTTTT
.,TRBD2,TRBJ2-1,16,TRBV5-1,CASSFRAGGSYNEQFF,TGCGCCAGCAGTTTTCGGGCGGGGGGCTCCTACAATGAGCAGTTCTTC
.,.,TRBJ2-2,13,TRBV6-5,CASKHGGAGELFF,TGTGCCAGCAAGCATGGAGGGGCCGGGGAGCTGTTTTTT
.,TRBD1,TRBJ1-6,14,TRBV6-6,CASRGDRDNSPLHF,TGTGCCAGCAGGGGGGACAGGGATAATTCACCCCTCCACTTT
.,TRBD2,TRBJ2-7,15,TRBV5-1,CASSPTSGSLYEQYF,TGCGCCAGCAGCCCTACTAGCGGGAGTCTGTACGAGCAGTACTTC
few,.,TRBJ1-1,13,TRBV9,CASSVGVSTEAFF,TGTGCCAGCAGCGTAGGGGTGAGCACTGAAGCTTTCTTT
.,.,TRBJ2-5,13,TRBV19,CASSTSPKETQYF,TGTGCCAGTAGTACCTCCCCCAAAGAGACCCAGTACTTC
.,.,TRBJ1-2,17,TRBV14,CASSQEAASGGYYGYTF,TGTGCCAGCAGCCAAGAAGCTGCGAGTGGGGGGTACTATGGCTACACCTTC
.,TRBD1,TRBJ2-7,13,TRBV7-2,CASSPGQGTEQYF,TGTGCCAGCAGCCCGGGACAGGGGACGGAGCAGTACTTC
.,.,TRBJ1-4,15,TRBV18,CASSPRAPGEEKLFF,TGTGCCAGCTCGCCCCGGGCCCCTGGAGAGGAAAAACTGTTTTTT
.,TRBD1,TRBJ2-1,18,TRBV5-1,CASSLEGQGASSYNEQFF,TGCGCCAGCAGCTTGGAGGGGCAGGGGGCGAGCTCCTACAATGAGCAGTTCTTC
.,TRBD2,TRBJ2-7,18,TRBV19,CASSIRAGELISTYEQYF,TGTGCCAGTAGTATAAGAGCGGGAGAATTGATCTCGACCTACGAGCAGTACTTC
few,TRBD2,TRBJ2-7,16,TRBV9,CASSVGGTSGSYEQYF,TGTGCCAGCAGCGTAGGAGGGACTAGCGGGTCCTACGAGCAGTACTTC